Sequencing of this T cell receptor beta chain was carried out in a study of tumor and adjacent non-tumor tissue in lung cancer. On the study more broadly: About 4.17 million productive TCRbeta reads were obtained per sample on average. Study conclusions and caveats: In normal lung, the top 100 clones were significantly more dominant than in tumor.

Details on this clonotype: Its target is unknown. Possible read error: a much larger clone is one base away.

V gave up 3 bases and J gave up 4 bases, with 15 bases separating them. The CDR3 sequence is 15 residues long. Germline V lookup: CDR1 LGHNA, CDR2 YSLEER. RNA was extracted from bulk tissue without any cell sorting. Three rounds of nested PCR, following a modified ARM-PCR protocol, produced the TCRbeta library. TCRdb fed the multiplex PCR reads into MiXCR, producing one record per CDR3 protein. The sample holds roughly 220,000 distinct CDR3 sequences, over 55% seen once. This receptor was taken from a man in his 60s with non-small cell lung cancer. V usage is TRBV4-3 and J usage is TRBJ1-2; D is perhaps TRBD1 (6 bases). The sequenced material came from lung tumor tissue. The CDR3 sequence: CASSHRQAGGYGYTF. DNA for the CDR3: TGCGCCAGCAGCCACCGACAGGCGGGGGGCTATGGCTACACCTTC.